This TCR beta chain came from a study of CD8+CD57+ T cells in acquired aplastic anemia. TCR beta VDJ and CDR3 profiles were obtained from a genomic DNA template. TCRdb fed the reads into MiXCR, producing one record per CDR3 protein. The data contain roughly 500,000 distinct CDR3 sequences, more than 25% of them singletons. The germline V gene encodes CDR1 SQVTM and CDR2 ANQGSEA. Trimming cost V 1 base and J 6 bases, with 12 bases left between them. The CDR3 is 13 residues long. Study-wide results and caveats: The study found no significant CD8+ Simpson's diversity difference between patients and controls. It was found that roughly 29 CD8+ CDR3 sequences were shared between patients and controls.

Flow cytometry had shown expanded CD8+CD57+ cells in the patients chosen for sequencing. The table lists this clonotype with many counts. The antigen is not known. The chain recombines TRBV29-1 with TRBJ2-5, with D possibly TRBD1 on 6 matching bases. Specimen: sorted CD4+, CD8+, or CD8+CD57+ T cells (not recorded which) from PBMCs. The TCR comes from a human donor with aplastic anemia. The CDR3 DNA sequence: TGCAGCGTTGAAGGTGGGGGCGAACAGACCCAGTACTTC. Residues: CSVEGGGEQTQYF.